This is a list of T cell receptor beta chains from one sample in a study of T-cell reconstitution after alpha-beta-depleted transplantation in children. TCRdb independently ran MiXCR on the PCR reads; one entry per CDR3 protein. The sample has 100,000 to 130,000 distinct CDR3 sequences, 5% to 8% seen once. The material sequenced was PBMCs, mostly from graft donor cells, taken 360 days after TCRalphabeta/CD19-depleted stem cell transplant. These receptors were taken from a male patient aged 2 to 9 who had a stem cell transplant for acute lymphoblastic leukemia, so the T cells may come from the graft donor. Each CDR3 is given with its conserved first and last residue. Each record gives: J gene, clone size, D gene, V gene, CDR3 DNA, CDR3 protein. A D gene is named only where the DNA matches it firmly. The size entry is marked missing in some rows and otherwise reads once, few, many or a size class.

TRBJ2-2	few	.	TRBV24-1	TGTGCCACCAGTGATTTGACAGACTCCGGGGAGCTGTTTTTT	CATSDLTDSGELFF
TRBJ2-7	many	.	TRBV28	TGTGCCAGCAGTTTAGATGGACGGTTCGACGAGCAGTACTTC	CASSLDGRFDEQYF
TRBJ2-4	many	.	TRBV21-1	TGTGCCAGCAGACCGATCGGGGTAGCGGAAAACATTCAGTACTTC	CASRPIGVAENIQYF
TRBJ2-1	.	TRBD2	TRBV9	TGTGCCAGCAGCGTCCCTAGCGGGGGCCATAATGAGCAGTTCTTC	CASSVPSGGHNEQFF
TRBJ2-1	many	.	TRBV7-2	TGTGCCAGCAGCTTTGGCCCGCCTAGTTCAGCCTACAATGAGCAGTTCTTC	CASSFGPPSSAYNEQFF
TRBJ1-1	many	TRBD1	TRBV7-9	TGTGCCAGCAACCCGCCCGGGACAGGCACTGAAGCTTTCTTT	CASNPPGTGTEAFF
TRBJ2-7	many	.	TRBV6-5	TGTGCCAGCAGTTACGACAGTGGTCACGAGCAGTACTTC	CASSYDSGHEQYF
TRBJ2-5	.	.	TRBV28	TGTGCCAGCAGCCCTAGGGCCCAGGGGACCCAGTACTTC	CASSPRAQGTQYF
TRBJ1-2	many	.	TRBV4-3	TGCGCCAGCAGCCAGGACAGAACCCTCTATGGCTACACCTTC	CASSQDRTLYGYTF
TRBJ2-5	few	TRBD1	TRBV5-1	TGCGCCAGCAGCGCCCGGGACAGGGGATGGGAGACCCAGTACTTC	CASSARDRGWETQYF
TRBJ2-5	many	.	TRBV7-9	TGTGCCAGCCTTACCGGGGGACAAGAGACCCAGTACTTC	CASLTGGQETQYF
TRBJ2-5	few	TRBD2	TRBV27	TGTGCCAGCAGTTTATTAACTAGCGGGAGGTTCCAAGAGACCCAGTACTTC	CASSLLTSGRFQETQYF
TRBJ2-1	many	.	TRBV6-5	TGTGCCAGCAGTTCCCTTCGGCCGGCCCGGTGGAATGAGCAGTTCTTC	CASSSLRPARWNEQFF
TRBJ1-4	many	.	TRBV5-1	TGCGCCAGCAGCACCGGGACCGCCTTGGAAAAACTGTTTTTT	CASSTGTALEKLFF
TRBJ2-7	few	.	TRBV6-5	TGTGCCAGCAGTTTAACGACAGTTTCCTACGAGCAGTACTTC	CASSLTTVSYEQYF
TRBJ2-3	many	TRBD2	TRBV7-2	TGTGCCAGCAGCTTACGGGGGACTAGTCCAACAGATACGCAGTATTTT	CASSLRGTSPTDTQYF
TRBJ2-3	few	.	TRBV15	TGTGCCACCAGCAGAGACGCCCGCACAGATACGCAGTATTTT	CATSRDARTDTQYF
TRBJ2-3	many	.	TRBV28	TGTGCCAGCACCCCACTAGCTACTAGCACAGATACGCAGTATTTT	CASTPLATSTDTQYF
TRBJ2-7	many	.	TRBV2	TGTGCCAGCACTCTGAACCCCAGGATAGACTACGAGCAGTACTTC	CASTLNPRIDYEQYF
TRBJ1-4	many	.	TRBV7-2	TGTGCCAGCAGCTTAGTTGGAGGGGTGAATGAAAAACTGTTTTTT	CASSLVGGVNEKLFF
TRBJ2-2	many	.	TRBV4-3	TGCGCCAGCAGCCAATGGAGTTCCCAGCTGTTTTTT	CASSQWSSQLFF
TRBJ2-7	.	.	TRBV13	TGTGCCATCAGCTCCGGTTTCATCTCCCAGGGATGGCCTACCTACGAGCAGTACTTC	CAISSGFISQGWPTYEQYF
TRBJ2-1	few	TRBD2	TRBV4-2	TGTGCCAGCAGCCCAAAGACCCGACGGGAGGGCCCCTACAATGAGCAGTTCTTC	CASSPKTRREGPYNEQFF
TRBJ2-7	few	.	TRBV6-1	TGTGCCAGCCGCATCGACCGGGGTCCCTCCTACGAGCAGTACTTC	CASRIDRGPSYEQYF
TRBJ1-5	many	.	TRBV9	TGTGCCAGCAGCGCGGGGGGTTATAGCAATCAGCCCCAGCATTTT	CASSAGGYSNQPQHF
TRBJ2-7	many	.	TRBV15	TGTGCCACCAGCCTTGGAAGGGCCGAGCAGTACTTC	CATSLGRAEQYF
TRBJ1-1	.	.	TRBV25-1	TGTGCCACCAGTGGAACGACATTGAACACTGAAGCTTTCTTT	CATSGTTLNTEAFF
TRBJ1-2	many	.	TRBV4-1	TGCGCCAGCAGCCAAGATCCAGTACTCAGGGGCTATGGCTACACCTTC	CASSQDPVLRGYGYTF
TRBJ1-6	many	.	TRBV10-3	TGTGCCATCAGGCAGGGCAATAATTCACCCCTCCACTTT	CAIRQGNNSPLHF
TRBJ2-5	many	.	TRBV28	TGTGCCAGCAGTATATCCGGGGAGACCCAGTACTTC	CASSISGETQYF
TRBJ2-1	many	.	TRBV28	TGTGCCAGCAGTTGGAGCAATGAGCAGTTCTTC	CASSWSNEQFF
TRBJ2-3	many	TRBD2	TRBV4-3	TGCGCCAGCAGCCCGGGACTAGCGGGGGTGGAAGATACGCAGTATTTT	CASSPGLAGVEDTQYF
TRBJ2-5	few	.	TRBV6-6	TGTGCCAGCAGTGGGAAGGGGGTGACCCAGTACTTC	CASSGKGVTQYF
TRBJ2-7	many	TRBD2	TRBV5-1	TGCGCCAGCAGCTGGGTAGCGGGTGAGACCTACGAGCAGTACTTC	CASSWVAGETYEQYF
TRBJ2-2	.	TRBD2	TRBV7-9	TGTGCCAGCAGCTTCCCCGGGGAGGGGATGAACACCGGGGAGCTGTTTTTT	CASSFPGEGMNTGELFF
TRBJ2-4	many	.	TRBV4-1	TGCGCCAGCAGCCGACGGGCGGTAGACATTCAGTACTTC	CASSRRAVDIQYF
TRBJ1-1	few	.	TRBV6-5	TGTGCCAGCAGTTATGGGGGGTTCACTGAAGCTTTCTTT	CASSYGGFTEAFF
TRBJ2-5	.	TRBD2	TRBV7-9	TGTGCCAGCAGCCCCTCCGGACTAGCGGACCTCCAAGAGACCCAGTACTTC	CASSPSGLADLQETQYF
TRBJ2-7	many	.	TRBV21-1	TGTGCCAGCAGCCGCCTCCTTTACAGGGGTTCCTACGAGCAGTACTTC	CASSRLLYRGSYEQYF
TRBJ2-7	few	TRBD1	TRBV9	TGTGCCAGCAGCGTAGGGACAGGTAGCTCCTACGAGCAGTACTTC	CASSVGTGSSYEQYF
TRBJ2-4	many	.	TRBV12-3/TRBV12-4	TGTGCCAGCTCCTGGGCGGGAGCCAAAAACATTCAGTACTTC	CASSWAGAKNIQYF
TRBJ1-1	many	.	TRBV5-1	TGCGCCAGCAGCTTGAAAGGAGGGCTCAATGAAGCTTTCTTT	CASSLKGGLNEAFF
TRBJ1-1	once	.	TRBV19	TGTGCCAGTGGGGGGGACCCCCAAAAGGACACTGAAGCTTTCTTT	CASGGDPQKDTEAFF
TRBJ1-6	many	.	TRBV6-6	TGTGCCAGCACCCCGAGGCGAAATTCACCCCTCCACTTT	CASTPRRNSPLHF